The clone carrying this T cell receptor (beta chain) appeared a few times. This specimen belongs to a study of T cells in Graves' hyperthyroidism and ophthalmopathy. The V and J ends lost 0 bases and 6 bases, in that order; junction bases with no gene match: 6. From germline, CDR1 is SGHRS and CDR2 YFSETQ. CDR3 size: 17 residues. TCR beta CDR3 sequences were amplified from RNA transcripts. Researchers ran a first-round RT-PCR on the TCR CDR3 using the HTBI primer set. TCRdb used MiXCR to reprocess the multiplex PCR reads, holding one entry per CDR3 protein. The sample lists about 350,000 distinct CDR3 sequences, roughly 13% seen once, with about a third in the top ten.

The sequence was obtained from a woman aged 40 to 49 with Graves' ophthalmopathy. The J gene is TRBJ2-2, the V gene TRBV5-1, with 12 bases matching TRBD2. The specimen was blood. This CDR3 is CASSLGLAGEMPGELFF. The CDR3 bases are TGCGCCAGCAGCTTGGGACTAGCGGGGGAAATGCCCGGGGAGCTGTTTTTT.